Shown below are 29 T cell receptor beta chains from a single sample sequenced in a study of blood T cell repertoires in COVID-19. The data were produced by immunoSEQ multiplex PCR, yet TCRdb's version contains in-frame clones alone and is incomplete. The sample holds over 250,000 clones, about four fifths seen once. The sample taken for sequencing was PBMCs or T cells enriched from blood (not recorded which). Receptors originate from a man aged 40-49 years who had been exposed to COVID-19.

J is TRBJ1-3 and V is TRBV29-1, with no clear D. Germline V gene data show CDR1 as SQVTM and CDR2 as ANQGSEA. The CDR3 has 13 residues. V was clipped by 4 bases and J by 4 bases, with 11 bases between them. CDR3 nucleotides: TGCAGCGTTGTTCCCCGGTTAGGAAACACCATATATTTT. Translating gives CSVVPRLGNTIYF.

In its sample, this clone was seen many times. The rearrangement uses TRBV7-9 and TRBJ1-2; unclear D gene. Germline V gene data show CDR1 as SEHNR and CDR2 as FQNEAQ (reference sequence). The V and J ends lost 5 bases and 0 bases respectively, with 16 bases between them. The CDR3 runs 16 residues. The CDR3: CASSPVTFSANYGYTF. The CDR3 DNA follows: TGTGCCAGCAGCCCAGTGACATTCTCGGCTAACTATGGCTACACCTTC.

This sequence joins TRBV3-1 (or the pseudogene TRBV3-2) and TRBJ1-2, with D perhaps TRBD1 (5 bases). Trimming took off 0 bases at V and 8 bases at J, with 13 bases between the two ends. The CDR3 runs 14 residues. Germline V gene lookup returns CDR1 LGHDT and CDR2 YNNKEL (reference sequence). CDR3 bases: TGTGCCAGCAGCCAAGATCCCAGCCCAGGGGGCTACACCTTC. This encodes CASSQDPSPGGYTF.

The V gene is TRBV19, the J gene TRBJ1-2; 8 nucleotides match TRBD1. Germline loops: CDR1 LNHDA, CDR2 SQIVND (reference sequence). The V and J ends lost 6 bases and 4 bases, in that order; junction bases with no gene match: 4. The CDR3 loop spans 13 amino acids. The CDR3 region is CASSGQGTYGYTF. The CDR3 bases are TGTGCCAGTAGCGGACAGGGTACCTATGGCTACACCTTC.

The rearrangement uses TRBV29-1 and TRBJ1-3; a weak D match, TRBD1 (5 bases). Looked up from germline, CDR1 is SQVTM and CDR2 is ANQGSEA. V lost 2 bases to trimming and J lost 6 bases, with 8 bases between them. This CDR3 spans 12 amino acids. The CDR3 bases are TGCAGCGTTGAACAGGGATCAAACACCATATATTTT. Translated, it gives CSVEQGSNTIYF.

This clone was detected only once. V and J are TRBV25-1 and TRBJ1-5; possible D gene TRBD1, 6 bases. With 6 bases removed from V and 5 bases from J, the gap between germline ends came to 8 bases. This CDR3 has 12 amino acids. The V gene's germline CDR1 is MGHDK and CDR2 SYGVNS. The CDR3 loop reads CASRQGHQPQHF. The DNA for the CDR3 is TGTGCCAGCAGGCAGGGGCATCAGCCCCAGCATTTT.

The chain uses TRBV3-1 (or the pseudogene TRBV3-2) and TRBJ1-6; the D gene is possibly TRBD1 (5 bases). Trimming stripped 1 base from V and 10 bases from J, with 17 bases between. The CDR3 extends over 16 amino acids. CDR1 is LGHDT, CDR2 YNNKEL, per germline (reference sequence). CDR3: CASSQAPQGRGSPLHF. Written as DNA, the CDR3 is TGTGCCAGCAGCCAAGCCCCGCAGGGTAGGGGCTCACCCCTCCACTTT.

The rearrangement uses TRBV11-3 and TRBJ2-1; D gene uncertain. The CDR3 is made up of 14 amino acids. The V end lost 5 bases, the J end lost 0 bases, and 8 bases lay between the germline ends. Germline CDR1 is SGHNT and CDR2 is YENEEA. CDR3 region: CASSPVSSYNEQFF. For the CDR3, the DNA is TGTGCCAGCAGCCCAGTAAGCTCCTACAATGAGCAGTTCTTC.

This chain uses TRBV7-6 with TRBJ1-1, with TRBD1 identical over 7 bases. Germline V gene data show CDR1 as SGHVS and CDR2 as FNYEAQ. J gave up 1 base and V 2 bases, and 7 bases lay outside the gene matches. This CDR3 has 16 amino acids. CDR3 sequence: CASSLLGGGTNTEAFF. For the CDR3, the DNA is TGTGCCAGCAGCTTACTAGGAGGGGGCACGAACACTGAAGCTTTCTTT.

The rearrangement uses TRBV18 and TRBJ2-2; D remains unclear. The V end was cut by 3 bases, the J end by 7 bases, with 3 bases between. Per germline, CDR1 KGHSH and CDR2 LQKENI. The CDR3 extends over 11 amino acids. For the CDR3, the DNA is TGTGCCAGCTCACCCCGCGGGGAGCTGTTTTTT. Encoded protein: CASSPRGELFF.

The gene calls are TRBV6-5 and TRBJ2-2, with 8 bases matching TRBD1. Per germline, CDR1 MNHEY and CDR2 SVGAGI. V gave up 2 bases and J gave up 4 bases; unmatched junction bases: 3. This CDR3 region has 15 residues. The CDR3 DNA follows: TGTGCCAGCAGTTACCGGGACAGGTCCACCGGGGAGCTGTTTTTT. This gives the protein CASSYRDRSTGELFF.

The chain uses TRBV5-1 and TRBJ2-7, with 9 bases matching TRBD1. The CDR3 length is 15 residues. Germline CDR1 SGHRS, CDR2 YFSETQ. Losses at the gene ends were 2 bases for V and 2 bases for J; bases not matched to a gene: 5. As DNA, the CDR3 is TGCGCCAGCAGCTTCCACAGGGGGCGAACCTACGAGCAGTACTTC. It yields the protein CASSFHRGRTYEQYF.

This clone was seen once. The chain joins TRBV7-9 to TRBJ2-1; 7 bases match TRBD1. Losses at the gene ends were 1 base for V and 5 bases for J; bases not matched to a gene: 8. The CDR3 has 16 residues. CDR1 and CDR2 from the germline V gene are SEHNR and FQNEAQ (reference sequence). The CDR3 reads CASSLVLSGQNNEQFF. Here the CDR3 DNA reads TGTGCCAGCAGCTTAGTCCTCTCGGGACAGAACAATGAGCAGTTCTTC.

The genes are TRBV7-9 and TRBJ1-5; no clear D gene. The CDR3 length is 14 residues. The germline V gene encodes CDR1 SEHNR and CDR2 FQNEAQ (reference sequence). Trimming stripped 6 bases from V and 4 bases from J, with 13 bases between. This chain's CDR3 is CASSHLEENQPQHF. CDR3 DNA sequence: TGTGCCAGCAGTCATCTCGAGGAAAATCAGCCCCAGCATTTT.

The chain links TRBV30 to TRBJ2-7; 8 nucleotides match TRBD1. This CDR3 contains 14 residues. Germline V CDR1 and CDR2: GTSNPN, SVGIG (reference sequence). The J segment lost 3 bases and the V segment lost 4 bases, leaving 8 bases of the junction unmatched. The CDR3: CAWTVRTGFYEQYF. The CDR3 DNA reads as TGTGCCTGGACTGTCAGGACAGGGTTCTACGAGCAGTACTTC. The entire variable domain, with the rest obtained from reference TRBV30 and TRBJ2-7, is as follows: SQTIHQWPATLVQPVGSPLSLECTVEGTSNPNLYWYRQAAGRGLQLLFYSVGIGQISSEVPQNLSASRPQDRQFILSSKKLLLSDSGFYLCAWTVRTGFYEQYFGPGTRLTVT.

This chain connects TRBV30 to TRBJ1-3; D is perhaps TRBD1 (5 bases). The ends were cut back, 4 bases at V and 1 base at J, with 11 bases in the middle. Germline CDR1 and CDR2: GTSNPN and SVGIG (reference sequence). This CDR3 has 14 amino acids. The CDR3 region has the DNA TGTGCCTGGACCCAGGGATTGTCTGGAAACACCATATATTTT. It encodes CAWTQGLSGNTIYF.

This sequence joins TRBV6-5 and TRBJ2-7; a possible D gene is TRBD2 (6 bases). This CDR3 is 16 amino acids long. The V gene lost 2 bases and the J gene lost 0 bases, with 14 bases spanning the gap. CDR1 and CDR2 (germline): MNHEY, SVGAGI. The CDR3 DNA reads as TGTGCCAGCAGTTACGGAGGGGAGCTCAGCTCCTACGAGCAGTACTTC. It translates to CASSYGGELSSYEQYF.

The gene calls are TRBV2 and TRBJ2-5; 7 positions match TRBD2. The germline V gene encodes CDR1 SNHLY and CDR2 FYNNEI. The CDR3 is 15 residues long. V shed 4 bases and J 5 bases; nucleotides not matched to a gene: 10. CDR3 sequence reads: CASSAKTSRTETQYF. The CDR3 DNA sequence: TGTGCCAGCAGTGCGAAGACTAGCCGTACGGAGACCCAGTACTTC.

The rearrangement uses TRBV29-1 and TRBJ2-7; D call uncertain. The V gene lost 6 bases and the J gene lost 3 bases, with 12 bases spanning the gap. The CDR3 has 12 amino acids. Looked up from germline, CDR1 is SQVTM and CDR2 is ANQGSEA. The CDR3 is CSVAHYGYEQYF. The CDR3 DNA sequence: TGCAGCGTAGCCCACTACGGCTACGAGCAGTACTTC.

The chain joins TRBV30 to TRBJ1-1, with D hard to call. This CDR3 is 16 amino acids long. The V gene lost 3 bases and the J gene lost 1 base, with 18 bases spanning the gap. The germline V gene has CDR1 GTSNPN and CDR2 SVGIG (reference sequence). The CDR3 DNA is TGTGCCTGGAGAGCCCCAGGAATAGTGTGGAACACTGAAGCTTTCTTT. Translation: CAWRAPGIVWNTEAFF.

The chain links TRBV24-1 to TRBJ2-1; no reliable D call. The germline CDR1 and CDR2 sequences are KGHDR and SFDVKD. The CDR3 length is 15 residues. The germline V and J ends were trimmed by 5 bases and 0 bases, with 10 bases remaining between them. The CDR3 loop reads CATSGSSSSYNEQFF. In DNA form, the CDR3 reads TGTGCCACCAGTGGATCTTCCAGCTCCTACAATGAGCAGTTCTTC.

The rearrangement uses TRBV19 and TRBJ1-5; possibly TRBD1 for D (6 bases). Germline V lookup: CDR1 LNHDA, CDR2 SQIVND (reference sequence). V lost 3 bases and J lost 1, with 10 bases in between. This CDR3 spans 15 amino acids. CDR3 coding DNA: TGTGCCAGTAGTATGCGTCAGGGGAGCAATCAGCCCCAGCATTTT. Protein sequence: CASSMRQGSNQPQHF.

This clone has just one count. The genes are TRBV11-3 and TRBJ2-1, with 8 bases matching TRBD2. The CDR3 is 15 amino acids. J gave up 4 bases and V 4 bases, and 6 bases lay outside the gene matches. Germline V lookup: CDR1 SGHNT, CDR2 YENEEA. CDR3 sequence reads: CASSSLTSAYNEQFF. The CDR3, as DNA: TGTGCCAGCAGCTCCCTGACTAGCGCGTACAATGAGCAGTTCTTC. Full variable domain (remainder filled in from reference TRBV11-3 and TRBJ2-1): EAGVVQSPRYKIIEKKQPVAFWCNPISGHNTLYWYLQNLGQGPELLIRYENEEAVDDSQLPKDRFSAERLKGVDSTLKIQPAELGDSAVYLCASSSLTSAYNEQFFGPGTRLTVL.

V usage is TRBV9 and J usage is TRBJ1-5; TRBD1 matches 8 bases. This CDR3 has 14 amino acids. Germline CDR1 reads SGDLS; CDR2 reads YYNGEE. V gave up 3 bases and J gave up 9 bases; unmatched junction bases: 8. CDR3 nucleotides: TGTGCCAGCAGCGAGGGACAGGACCTTCCGCCCCAGCATTTT. Residues: CASSEGQDLPPQHF.

This clone was seen many times. The rearrangement links TRBV11-2 to TRBJ2-1; TRBD1 agrees at 8 bases. The V and J ends lost 2 bases and 1 base, in that order; junction bases with no gene match: 4. From germline, CDR1 is SGHAT and CDR2 FQNNGV. CDR3 length: 16 amino acids. The CDR3 DNA sequence: TGTGCCAGCAGCTTACGGGGGACAGGATCCTACAATGAGCAGTTCTTC. Its protein product is CASSLRGTGSYNEQFF.

J is TRBJ2-1 and V is TRBV10-2; 13 bases line up with TRBD2. The trim removed 6 bases at V and 4 bases at J, leaving 6 bases unmatched. CDR1 is WSHSY, CDR2 SAAADI, per germline. The CDR3 spans 16 residues. The CDR3 loop reads CASRPPGLAGYNEQFF. The CDR3 DNA sequence: TGCGCCAGCAGACCCCCGGGACTAGCGGGATACAATGAGCAGTTCTTC.

Of note for this clone: A junction end diverges from the germline sequence, so it may reflect a read error. The CDR3 here is CAISDGVFVSF. The CDR3, as DNA: TGTGCCATCAGTGATGGAGTGTTCGTGAGTTTC. The chain recombines TRBV10-3 with TRBJ2-7, with D uncertain. CDR3 length: 11 amino acids. CDR1 and CDR2 from the germline V gene are ENHRY and SYGVKD.

This clone is a singleton in its sample. The chain couples TRBV4-2 to TRBJ2-7; D ambiguous. The CDR3 loop spans 15 amino acids. Per germline, CDR1 LGHNA and CDR2 YNFKEQ. Trimming took 4 bases from V and 3 from J, leaving 16 bases between them. For the CDR3, the DNA is TGTGCCAGCAGCCCGTCCCTGGCTGGCCTCTACGAGCAGTACTTC. Translation gives CASSPSLAGLYEQYF.

The chain couples TRBV7-3 to TRBJ2-1; TRBD1 aligns across 10 bases. This CDR3 is 16 amino acids long. J gave up 7 bases and V 5 bases, and 11 bases lay outside the gene matches. The germline CDR1 and CDR2 sequences are SGHTA and FQGTGA. The CDR3 nucleotides read TGTGCCAGCAGCGACCCGGGACAGGGGTCGCGTAATGAGCAGTTCTTC. Translated, it gives CASSDPGQGSRNEQFF.